This paragraph covers one T cell receptor (beta chain) sequence. Antigen unknown. Assay used: immunoSEQ multiplex PCR; TCRdb lists only in-frame clones, some missing. Of some 100,000 clones in the sample, about nine tenths are singletons; the top ten hold under 0.4%. This entry belongs to a study of OX40 agonist ivuxolimab in advanced cancers. At the level of the study: Two cutaneous melanoma patients and one hepatocellular carcinoma patient, three in all, had partial responses. Study results and limitations: Compared with CD4+, CD8+ T cells on average had more expanded clones.

Germline V gene data show CDR1 as GTSNPN and CDR2 as SVGIG (reference sequence). The ends were cut back, 4 bases at V and 2 bases at J, with 21 bases in the middle. This CDR3 is 16 amino acids long. The chain carries TRBV30 and TRBJ2-7, with D perhaps being TRBD1 or TRBD2 (6 bases each). Source: CD4+ or CD8+ T cells sorted from blood, taken in a trial of the OX40 agonist ivuxolimab. This sequence was found in an adult with an advanced solid tumor such as melanoma, head and neck, liver or kidney cancer. The CDR3 bases are TGTGCCTGGACCTGGGGGGTTACAGGGTTTGCCTACGAGCAGTACTTC. Residues: CAWTWGVTGFAYEQYF.